These 3 T cell receptor beta chains share one sample of origin, sequenced in a study of T cells after yellow fever vaccination. TCRdb reprocessed the 5' RACE reads with MiXCR, giving one entry per CDR3 protein. The top ten clones hold over 15% of a sample with 350,000 to 450,000 distinct CDR3 sequences, under 20% of them seen once. The sample here was PBMCs, taken before the yellow fever booster vaccination. These receptors all come from a young man who received the YFV17D yellow fever vaccine.

The chain couples TRBV6-1 to TRBJ1-5; TRBD1 aligns across 8 bases. V lost 10 bases to trimming and J lost 7 bases; unmatched junction nucleotides: 6. Germline V gene lookup returns CDR1 MNHNS and CDR2 SASEGT. This CDR3 region has 12 residues. The CDR3 region has the DNA TGTGCCACTAGACAGGGGAGCCAGCCCCAGCATTTT. Protein: CATRQGSQPQHF.

In its sample, this clonotype was seen a few times. The V call is TRBV30, the J call TRBJ1-2; a possible D gene is TRBD1 (6 bases). CDR1 is GTSNPN, CDR2 SVGIG, per germline (reference sequence). The V end lost 3 bases, the J end lost 4 bases, and 12 bases lay between the germline ends. The CDR3 extends over 13 amino acids. CDR3: CAWRRGIAYGYTF. CDR3 DNA sequence: TGTGCCTGGAGAAGGGGGATCGCCTATGGCTACACCTTC.

This clonotype was seen ten or more times. The chain carries TRBV5-1 and TRBJ2-2; perhaps TRBD1 as D (6 bases). CDR3 length: 15 amino acids. Looked up from germline, CDR1 is SGHRS and CDR2 is YFSETQ. V was trimmed by 1 base and J by 1 base, leaving 8 bases between them. The CDR3 nucleotides read TGCGCCAGCAGCTTGTGGACAGAGAACACCGGGGAGCTGTTTTTT. This codes for CASSLWTENTGELFF.